This entry lists 3 T cell receptor beta chains sequenced from one sample in a study of CD8+ T cells in alopecia areata. Extraction and reverse transcription of RNA yielded cDNA as the sequencing template. Clones were read by immunoSEQ multiplex PCR, and TCRdb kept only the in-frame ones, dropping some. The table lists some 200,000 clones, more than 50% of them singletons. Specimen: CD8+ T cells sorted from blood. These receptors were collected from a human donor in good health.

This rearrangement joins TRBV14 to TRBJ2-3, with 8 bases matching TRBD2. The CDR3 runs 15 residues. CDR1 SGHDN and CDR2 FVKESK come from the germline V gene. J lost 5 bases, V lost 1 base, and 5 bases had no gene match. CDR3: CASSQGRGAGDTQYF. CDR3 coding DNA: TGTGCCAGCAGCCAAGGGCGGGGGGCCGGAGATACGCAGTATTTT. Full variable domain (remainder filled in from reference TRBV14 and TRBJ2-3): EAGVTQFPSHSVIEKGQTVTLRCDPISGHDNLYWYRRVMGKEIKFLLHFVKESKQDESGMPNNRFLAERTGGTYSTLKVQPAELEDSGVYFCASSQGRGAGDTQYFGPGTRLTVL.

This clone has more than one count but fewer than ten. A much bigger clone sits one base away, suggesting this may be a read error. Other DNA sequences in this sample translate to the same CDR3. The CDR3 loop reads CASSQGSGGAHEQYF. In DNA, the CDR3 is TGCGCCAGCAGCCAAGGTAGCGGGGGGGCCCACGAGCAGTACTTC. This chain joins TRBV4-1 and TRBJ2-7; 11 bases match TRBD2. V dropped 1 base and J dropped 5; count of bases not matched to a gene: 4. The CDR3 runs 15 residues. Looked up from germline, CDR1 is MGHRA and CDR2 is YSYEKL.

This clone was observed a few times. The gene calls are TRBV7-9 and TRBJ2-5; no firm D call. Trimming pared 3 bases from V and 3 bases from J, leaving 8 bases between. In germline, CDR1 is SEHNR, CDR2 FQNEAQ (reference sequence). This CDR3 is 13 amino acids long. The CDR3 nucleotides are TGTGCCAGCAGCTTTCCAGCCGAAGAGACCCAGTACTTC. It is translated as CASSFPAEETQYF.